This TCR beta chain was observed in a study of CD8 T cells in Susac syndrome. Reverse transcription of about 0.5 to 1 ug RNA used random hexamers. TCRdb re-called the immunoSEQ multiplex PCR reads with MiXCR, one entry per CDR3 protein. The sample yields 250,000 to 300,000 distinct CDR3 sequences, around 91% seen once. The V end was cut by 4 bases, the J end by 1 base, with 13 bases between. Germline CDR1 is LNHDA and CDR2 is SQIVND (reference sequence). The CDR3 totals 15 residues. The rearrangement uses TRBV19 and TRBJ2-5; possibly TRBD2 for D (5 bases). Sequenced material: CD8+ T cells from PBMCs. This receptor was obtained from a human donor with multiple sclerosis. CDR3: CASSNEWETQETQYF. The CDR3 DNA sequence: TGTGCCAGTAGTAACGAGTGGGAGACCCAAGAGACCCAGTACTTC. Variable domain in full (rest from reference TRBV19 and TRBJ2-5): DGGITQSPKYLFRKEGQNVTLSCEQNLNHDAMYWYRQDPGQGLRLIYYSQIVNDFQKGDIAEGYSVSREKKESFPLTVTSAQKNPTAFYLCASSNEWETQETQYFGPGTRLLVL.